The 20 T cell receptor beta chains reported below all come from one sample, sequenced in a study of cytomegalovirus exposure and HLA in healthy donors. Vbeta (60) and Jbeta (13) primers were used in the PCR. This table comes from immunoSEQ multiplex PCR, and its TCRdb copy is limited to in-frame clones, with some not included. Of under 150,000 clones in the sample, 75% to 80% were seen once. Sequenced input: PBMCs. These receptors came from a man between 18 and 35 years old in good health and CMV-seronegative.

The gene calls are TRBV6-5 and TRBJ1-5, with D possibly TRBD1 on 5 matching bases. CDR1 is MNHEY, CDR2 SVGAGI, per germline. This CDR3 has 14 amino acids. V lost 2 bases, J lost 1 base, and 6 bases lay in between. In DNA form, the CDR3 reads TGTGCCAGCAGTTACGACAGAAGCAATCAGCCCCAGCATTTT. Residues: CASSYDRSNQPQHF.

V gene TRBV30 combines with J gene TRBJ1-3, with TRBD1 as a possible D gene (6 bases). The V end was cut by 4 bases, the J end by 0 bases, with 13 bases between. Per germline, CDR1 GTSNPN and CDR2 SVGIG (reference sequence). This CDR3 comprises 15 residues. Written as DNA, the CDR3 is TGTGCCTGGAAGCGGACAGCCAACTCTGGAAACACCATATATTTT. Residues: CAWKRTANSGNTIYF.

The chain uses TRBV10-3 and TRBJ1-3; 7 nucleotides match TRBD1. CDR3 length: 14 amino acids. The V gene's germline CDR1 is ENHRY and CDR2 SYGVKD. J gave up 1 base and V 8 bases, and 5 bases lay outside the gene matches. CDR3 nucleotides: TGTGCCATCGGAAACAGGGGTTCTGGAAACACCATATATTTT. It codes for CAIGNRGSGNTIYF.

V usage is TRBV29-1 and J usage is TRBJ2-7; 9 nucleotides agree with TRBD1. The CDR3 contains 13 residues. V trimming: 4 bases; J trimming: 4 bases; junction bases outside the gene matches: 5. Germline loops: CDR1 SQVTM, CDR2 ANQGSEA. The CDR3 region is CSVVGQGTYEQYF. The CDR3 nucleotides read TGCAGCGTTGTAGGACAGGGGACGTACGAGCAGTACTTC.

V is TRBV28 and J is TRBJ2-1; 8 bases map to TRBD1. Trimming took 5 bases from V and 8 from J; bases not matched to a gene: 8. The length of the CDR3 is 14 residues. Germline loops: CDR1 MDHEN, CDR2 SYDVKM. CDR3 in amino acids: CASSLDRGRHEQFF. DNA of the CDR3: TGTGCCAGCAGTCTTGACAGGGGAAGACATGAGCAGTTCTTC.

The V call is TRBV11-3, the J call TRBJ1-2; tentatively, D is TRBD1 (6 bases). V was clipped by 1 base and J by 4 bases, with 10 bases between them. This CDR3 is built from 14 residues. CDR1 is SGHNT and CDR2 is YENEEA in the germline V gene. The CDR3 DNA reads TGTGCCAGCAGCTTAGGGGACACCTTCTATGGCTACACCTTC. This sequence encodes CASSLGDTFYGYTF.

In its sample, this clone was seen once. The CDR3 coding sequence is TGTGCCAGCAGCCAAGACCCTACAGGTTCCAATCAGCCCCAGCATTTT. It translates to CASSQDPTGSNQPQHF. The rearrangement joins TRBV4-2 to TRBJ1-5, with a possible D match to TRBD1 (5 bases). The CDR3 is 16 amino acids. V was trimmed by 0 bases and J by 3 bases, leaving 12 bases between them. The germline gives CDR1 LGHNA, CDR2 YNFKEQ.

This sequence joins TRBV5-1 and TRBJ2-1, with 13 nucleotides matching TRBD2. Germline loops: CDR1 SGHRS, CDR2 YFSETQ. This CDR3 is built from 16 residues. The J segment lost 6 bases and the V segment lost 3 bases, leaving 6 bases of the junction unmatched. As DNA, the CDR3 is TGCGCCAGCAGCTCCGGACTAGCGGGAGAGATCAATGAGCAGTTCTTC. Translated, it gives CASSSGLAGEINEQFF.

Turning to this clone: Compared with germline, one end of the junction differs, possibly owing to a read error. The V gene is TRBV28, the J gene TRBJ2-5; TRBD1 matches at 7 bases. Germline V CDR1 and CDR2: MDHEN, SYDVKM. The CDR3 contains 13 residues. The CDR3 loop reads CASRADRQGTQYF. CDR3 sequence (DNA): TGTGCCAGCAGGGCGGACAGGCAAGGGACCCAGTACTTC.

This chain joins TRBV30 and TRBJ1-3, with D perhaps TRBD1 (5 bases). There are 16 residues in the CDR3. The V end lost 1 base, the J end lost 0 bases, and 13 bases lay between the germline ends. Germline values: CDR1 GTSNPN, CDR2 SVGIG (reference sequence). DNA of the CDR3: TGTGCCTGGAGTGCCAGGGTCCTCATCTCTGGAAACACCATATATTTT. The encoded protein is CAWSARVLISGNTIYF.

At least ten counts were recorded for this clone. The rearrangement uses TRBV11-3 and TRBJ1-3; a possible D gene is TRBD1 (6 bases). The germline V and J ends were trimmed by 8 bases and 5 bases, with 13 bases remaining between them. The CDR3 runs to 13 residues. Germline CDR1 is SGHNT and CDR2 is YENEEA. Here the CDR3 DNA reads TGTGCCAGCGCTGGCCAGGGGCGAAACACCATATATTTT. It is translated as CASAGQGRNTIYF.

The CDR3, as DNA: TGTGCCAGCAGCCCACGGACAGGGCTTGGGAACATTCAGTACTTC. It codes for CASSPRTGLGNIQYF. This rearrangement joins TRBV7-9 to TRBJ2-4; 8 nucleotides agree with TRBD1. V shed 5 bases, J shed 7 bases, and the junction held 10 bases outside the gene matches. The CDR3 spans 15 residues. Germline CDR1 and CDR2: SEHNR and FQNEAQ (reference sequence).

The V gene is TRBV30, the J gene TRBJ2-5; D is uncertain. Germline V gene sequence: CDR1 GTSNPN, CDR2 SVGIG (reference sequence). The V gene lost 2 bases and the J gene lost 0 bases, with 7 bases spanning the gap. The CDR3 loop spans 13 amino acids. CDR3 sequence reads: CAWSPLYQETQYF. CDR3 nucleotide sequence: TGTGCCTGGAGTCCGTTGTACCAAGAGACCCAGTACTTC.

The chain combines TRBV15 with TRBJ1-1; a weak D match, TRBD1 (5 bases). V gave up 0 bases and J gave up 1 base, with 9 bases separating them. The CDR3 is 15 residues long. Germline V gives CDR1 LNHNV, CDR2 YYDKDF (reference sequence). Here the CDR3 reads CATSRDLGGNTEAFF. As DNA, the CDR3 is TGTGCCACCAGCAGAGATCTGGGGGGGAACACTGAAGCTTTCTTT.

The genes are TRBV29-1 and TRBJ1-5; 7 bases agree with TRBD1. The CDR3 is 14 residues long. The germline CDR1 and CDR2 sequences are SQVTM and ANQGSEA. J gave up 1 base and V 4 bases, and 4 bases lay outside the gene matches. The CDR3 coding sequence is TGCAGCGTTGCTTCAGGGGGAAGCAATCAGCCCCAGCATTTT. This codes for CSVASGGSNQPQHF.

DNA for the CDR3: TGTGCCAGCAGGATACGGACTGCTGGCTATGGCTACACCTTC. Its translation: CASRIRTAGYGYTF. The V call is TRBV6-1, the J call TRBJ1-2, with D uncertain. V lost 6 bases, J lost 4 bases, and 15 bases lay in between. This CDR3 is 14 amino acids long. Germline V gene data show CDR1 as MNHNS and CDR2 as SASEGT.

The gene calls are TRBV6-1 and TRBJ1-1; D perhaps matches TRBD1 (5 bases). CDR3 size: 14 residues. Trimming removed 2 bases from V and 8 bases from J, with 15 bases in between. The germline CDR1 and CDR2 sequences are MNHNS and SASEGT. In DNA, the CDR3 is TGTGCCAGCAGTGAAATGCAGGGAAGGTTGGAAGCTTTCTTT. Amino acid sequence: CASSEMQGRLEAFF.

The chain carries TRBV9 and TRBJ2-7; 7 bases line up with TRBD1. The V gene end was trimmed by 3 bases and the J gene end by 5 bases; junction bases not matched to a gene: 5. CDR1 is SGDLS and CDR2 is YYNGEE in the germline V gene. CDR3 length: 13 amino acids. CDR3 residues: CASSADRVHEQYF. The DNA of the CDR3 is TGTGCCAGCAGCGCCGACAGGGTCCACGAGCAGTACTTC.

The chain uses TRBV11-2 and TRBJ2-7; D is perhaps TRBD2 (5 bases). CDR3 size: 13 residues. V was pared by 6 bases and J by 1 base, with 10 bases between. Germline CDR1 and CDR2: SGHAT and FQNNGV. CDR3 sequence: CASSLDFSYEQYF. CDR3 DNA: TGTGCCAGCAGTTTGGACTTTTCCTACGAGCAGTACTTC.

The rearrangement joins TRBV11-2 to TRBJ2-5; D might be TRBD2 (5 bases). V shed 4 bases and J shed 1 base, with 22 bases lying between them. The germline gives CDR1 SGHAT, CDR2 FQNNGV. This CDR3 is 18 amino acids long. The CDR3 coding sequence is TGTGCCAGCAGCTCCCGCCCCCCTAGCTCTATTGGCCAAGAGACCCAGTACTTC. Translated: CASSSRPPSSIGQETQYF.